One sample yielded the 28 T cell receptor beta chains listed below, sequenced in a study of shared clonotypes between healthy human individuals (dated by TCRdb to the early 2020s). Libraries were constructed by the immunoSEQ multiplex PCR assay. TCRdb stores this immuneACCESS table with in-frame sequences only. Part of the clones is absent; in the studies checked, under half of the shortfall reflects unresolved V genes, and no reason is known for the rest. The sample includes some 1,100,000 clones, with more than 75% observed a single time. Under 0.65% of the sample goes to the ten largest clones. What was sequenced was memory CD4+ T cells from PBMCs. The cell subset or site label, read with the paper, signifies: CD45RA-negative fraction. These receptors were collected from a man aged 18 to 35 in good health. Some clones in this sample may be carry-over from other donors' samples.

The chain links TRBV2 to TRBJ2-1; 8 bases line up with TRBD1. The J segment lost 7 bases and the V segment lost 6 bases, leaving 8 bases of the junction unmatched. The germline V gene has CDR1 SNHLY and CDR2 FYNNEI. The CDR3 has 14 amino acids. The CDR3 DNA reads TGTGCCAGCAGCCTCCAGGGGGCTTATAATGAGCAGTTCTTC. Protein product: CASSLQGAYNEQFF.

This chain connects TRBV29-1 to TRBJ1-2, with TRBD1 identical over 7 bases. The V gene end was trimmed by 7 bases and the J gene end by 0 bases; junction bases not matched to a gene: 8. This CDR3 has 14 residues. Germline CDR1 is SQVTM and CDR2 is ANQGSEA. This CDR3 reads CSAATGSSNYGYTF. As DNA, the CDR3 is TGCAGCGCTGCGACAGGGAGCTCTAACTATGGCTACACCTTC.

The gene calls are TRBV10-3 and TRBJ2-1, with D perhaps matching TRBD2 (6 bases). V lost 10 bases and J lost 5, with 18 bases in between. The germline gives CDR1 ENHRY, CDR2 SYGVKD. The CDR3 is 14 amino acids. DNA for the CDR3: TGTGCCACTCAACCGGGAGACTATAACAATGAGCAGTTCTTC. Its translation: CATQPGDYNNEQFF.

The chain is built from TRBV7-9 and TRBJ2-7; 9 positions agree with TRBD1. CDR3 size: 14 residues. Per the germline V gene, CDR1 is SEHNR and CDR2 is FQNEAQ (reference sequence). V shed 5 bases and J 9 bases; nucleotides not matched to a gene: 11. The CDR3 is CASSHSMTGGRQYF. CDR3 coding DNA: TGTGCCAGCAGCCACTCGATGACAGGGGGTAGGCAGTACTTC.

The V call is TRBV7-9, the J call TRBJ2-1; the match to TRBD2 covers 7 bases. Trimming removed 2 bases from V and 2 bases from J; junction bases left unmatched: 12. Germline V gene data show CDR1 as SEHNR and CDR2 as FQNEAQ (reference sequence). The CDR3 spans 18 residues. The CDR3: CASSLNRGRGSPYNEQFF. CDR3 bases: TGTGCCAGCAGCTTAAATCGGGGGAGGGGTAGCCCCTACAATGAGCAGTTCTTC.

In its sample, this clone was seen a few times. The gene calls are TRBV6-1 and TRBJ2-4; 11 bases map to TRBD2. Germline CDR1 and CDR2: MNHNS and SASEGT. This CDR3 spans 19 amino acids. V dropped 3 bases and J dropped 2; count of bases not matched to a gene: 12. The CDR3 DNA reads TGTGCCAGCAGTGATCTAGCGGGAGGCTCCAAAGGGACCAAAAACATTCAGTACTTC. Amino acid sequence: CASSDLAGGSKGTKNIQYF.

CDR3 DNA sequence: TGTGCCAGCAGCTTGGGCTCCCCAGGGGGTTGGCAGACCCAGTACTTC. Translating gives CASSLGSPGGWQTQYF. The J gene is TRBJ2-5, the V gene TRBV5-5, with TRBD1 matching 7 bases. The germline V gene encodes CDR1 SGHKS and CDR2 YYEKEE (reference sequence). J was trimmed by 6 bases and V by 0 bases; bases with no gene match: 11. The CDR3 totals 16 residues. Based on the CDR3 plus reference TRBV5-5 and TRBJ2-5, the full variable domain is DAGVTQSPTHLIKTRGQQVTLRCSPISGHKSVSWYQQVLGQGPQFIFQYYEKEERGRGNFPDRFSARQFPNYSSELNVNALLLGDSALYLCASSLGSPGGWQTQYFGPGTRLLVL.

Note on this clone: Other DNA variants within this sample encode the same CDR3. This sequence joins TRBV5-1 and TRBJ1-5, with TRBD1 as a possible D gene (5 bases). Trimming pared 0 bases from V and 0 bases from J, leaving 7 bases between. This CDR3 contains 15 residues. Germline V CDR1 and CDR2: SGHRS, YFSETQ. The CDR3 DNA sequence: TGCGCCAGCAGCTTGGAGGGGTTTAGCAATCAGCCCCAGCATTTT. Its translation is CASSLEGFSNQPQHF.

The chain combines TRBV11-1 with TRBJ2-1; 15 bases fit TRBD2. Germline V lookup: CDR1 SGHAT, CDR2 FQDESV (reference sequence). This CDR3 is 15 amino acids long. With V trimmed by 3 bases and J by 10 bases, 4 bases remained unmatched. The CDR3 coding sequence is TGTGCCAGCAGCTTGGGGACTAGCGGGAGGAACGAGCAGTTCTTC. It specifies CASSLGTSGRNEQFF.

Worth noting for this clone: Since a much larger clone is just one base distant, this may be a read error. The genes are TRBV4-3 and TRBJ1-4; the D is unclear. Germline-derived CDR1 and CDR2 are LGHNA and YSLEER. This CDR3 is 13 amino acids long. This chain's CDR3 is CANSLGTNEKLFF. In nucleotides, the CDR3 is TGCGCCAACAGCCTTGGGACTAATGAAAAACTGTTTTTT.

This chain connects TRBV7-3 to TRBJ2-2; D unclear. The CDR3 consists of 14 residues. Germline loops: CDR1 SGHTA, CDR2 FQGTGA. With 0 bases removed from V and 3 bases from J, the gap between germline ends came to 5 bases. The CDR3 DNA reads TGTGCCAGCAGCTTAACCGGACACACCGGGGAGCTGTTTTTT. This translates into CASSLTGHTGELFF.

V is TRBV28 and J is TRBJ2-3; TRBD1 matches 7 bases. The CDR3 covers 14 residues. The V segment lost 6 bases and the J segment 4 bases; nucleotides outside the gene matches: 7. Germline V gives CDR1 MDHEN, CDR2 SYDVKM. CDR3 sequence: CASRMTGTSDTQYF. The CDR3 DNA reads TGTGCCAGCAGGATGACAGGGACATCAGATACGCAGTATTTT.

The gene calls are TRBV15 and TRBJ2-3; possibly TRBD1 for D (6 bases). With 0 bases removed from V and 0 bases from J, the gap between germline ends came to 22 bases. The CDR3 totals 20 residues. The germline V gene encodes CDR1 LNHNV and CDR2 YYDKDF (reference sequence). The DNA of the CDR3 is TGTGCCACCAGCAGAGATCACAGTAAGGGCTGGACAGCAAGCACAGATACGCAGTATTTT. Its protein product is CATSRDHSKGWTASTDTQYF.

On this clone: The CDR3 carries no conserved terminal phenylalanine or tryptophan, so it likely arises from a read error. No DNA is shown, since the ends of the CDR3 on it are uncertain; the CDR3 is the one TCRdb lists. The identical CDR3 is also encoded by other nucleotide sequences in the sample. The chain combines TRBV12-2 with TRBJ1-4. TRBV12-2 is marked as a pseudogene. From its first to its last residue, the CDR3 has 10 amino acids. The CDR3 spells CASRFRGDRV.

The chain has TRBV21-1 and TRBJ2-2; the table's TRBD1 call for D was not verified on the DNA. TRBV21-1 is a recognized pseudogene. The CDR3 spans 21 residues. CDR3 loop: CASSKGPKRQGQYLVTGELFF. CDR3 sequence (DNA): TGTGCCAGCAGCAAAGGCCCGAAGAGGCAGGGACAATACCTTGTAACCGGGGAGCTGTTTTTT.

The V and J genes are TRBV2 and TRBJ2-7; 7 bases line up with TRBD1. This CDR3 is built from 15 residues. Germline CDR1 SNHLY, CDR2 FYNNEI. Trimming removed 4 bases from V and 3 bases from J; junction bases left unmatched: 9. The CDR3 bases are TGTGCCAGCAGTGGTGGCAGGGGGAAAATCTACGAGCAGTACTTC. Its translation is CASSGGRGKIYEQYF.

This chain links TRBV6-6 with TRBJ2-7; D remains unclear. Germline V gives CDR1 MNHNY, CDR2 SVGAGI (reference sequence). Trimming removed 6 bases from V and 7 bases from J, with 10 bases in between. There are 11 residues in the CDR3. The CDR3 region has the DNA TGTGCCAGCAGAGGTAGTCGGGAGCAGTACTTC. It specifies CASRGSREQYF.

This sequence joins TRBV7-8 and TRBJ2-2; 9 positions match TRBD2. V was clipped by 2 bases and J by 5 bases; unmatched bases: 9. Germline lookup yields CDR1 SGHVS and CDR2 FQNEAQ. CDR3 length: 17 residues. The DNA for the CDR3 is TGTGCCAGCAGCTTACGTACGGTTGCGGGAGGGACCGGGGAGCTGTTTTTT. It specifies CASSLRTVAGGTGELFF.

This rearrangement joins TRBV5-5 to TRBJ2-7; perhaps TRBD2 as D (5 bases). This CDR3 contains 14 residues. The V gene lost 0 bases and the J gene lost 2 bases, with 9 bases spanning the gap. CDR1 is SGHKS, CDR2 YYEKEE, per germline (reference sequence). The CDR3 loop is CASSLGGRTYEQYF. DNA of the CDR3: TGTGCCAGCAGCTTGGGAGGGAGAACCTACGAGCAGTACTTC.

Remarks on this clone: One base away lies a much larger clone, so this may be a sequencing read error. The chain joins TRBV5-8 to TRBJ2-3, with no clear D. The CDR3 is 12 residues long. V gave up 0 bases and J gave up 4 bases, with 3 bases separating them. Germline V gives CDR1 SGHTS, CDR2 YDEGEE. This CDR3 reads CASSLDSDTQYF. The CDR3 nucleotides are TGTGCCAGCAGCTTGGACTCAGATACGCAGTATTTT.

The J gene is TRBJ2-7, the V gene TRBV10-1; D not certain. Germline loops: CDR1 WNHNN, CDR2 SYGVQD (reference sequence). The CDR3 is 12 amino acids. Trimming cost V 2 bases and J 5 bases, with 7 bases left between them. The CDR3 here is CASSEPGHEQYF. The CDR3 bases are TGCGCCAGCAGTGAGCCCGGACACGAGCAGTACTTC.

The CDR3 spells CSAPYDTQYF. For the CDR3, the DNA is TGCAGTGCCCCTTATGATACGCAGTATTTT. J is TRBJ2-3 and V is TRBV20-1, with D hard to call. CDR3 length equals 10 residues. Trimming left V 6 bases short and J 6 bases short, with 7 bases between. Germline-derived CDR1 and CDR2 are DFQATT and SNEGSKA (reference sequence).

The genes are TRBV30 and TRBJ2-7; 11 nucleotides line up with TRBD2. Trimming at V came to 2 bases and at J to 6 bases, leaving 6 bases not matched to a gene. The CDR3 length is 14 residues. CDR1 is GTSNPN and CDR2 is SVGIG in the germline V gene (reference sequence). The CDR3 spells CAWSFGLAGGEQYF. The CDR3 nucleotides are TGTGCCTGGAGTTTTGGGCTAGCGGGAGGCGAGCAGTACTTC.

Here the CDR3 DNA reads TGTGCCAGCAGTGAATTAAGGTTCGGCTACACCTTC. Translating it yields CASSELRFGYTF. The V gene is TRBV6-1, the J gene TRBJ1-2; D remains ambiguous. Germline V gene data show CDR1 as MNHNS and CDR2 as SASEGT. The CDR3 consists of 12 residues. Trimming took 2 bases from V and 8 from J, leaving 9 bases between them.

V and J are TRBV10-3 and TRBJ1-5, with D unclear. The CDR3 contains 13 residues. With 4 bases removed from V and 4 bases from J, the gap between germline ends came to 8 bases. Germline CDR1 and CDR2: ENHRY and SYGVKD. CDR3 in amino acids: CAISVEVNQPQHF. The CDR3 DNA reads TGTGCCATCAGTGTAGAGGTAAATCAGCCCCAGCATTTT.

This clone was detected once. The rearrangement links TRBV9 to TRBJ2-2; possible D gene TRBD1, 6 bases. The CDR3 runs 18 residues. Trimming cost V 4 bases and J 6 bases, with 25 bases left between them. Germline loops: CDR1 SGDLS, CDR2 YYNGEE. CDR3: CASSFSPRQVIGPGELFF. The DNA for the CDR3 is TGTGCCAGCAGCTTTTCCCCCCGACAGGTGATAGGCCCCGGGGAGCTGTTTTTT.

The table lists this clone with a count of one. The chain is built from TRBV6-1 and TRBJ2-5; 7 nucleotides align to TRBD1. The CDR3 runs to 17 residues. The J segment lost 6 bases and the V segment lost 6 bases, leaving 19 bases of the junction unmatched. Per germline, CDR1 MNHNS and CDR2 SASEGT. This CDR3 reads CASSENAWTGQRKTQYF. CDR3 in DNA: TGTGCCAGCAGCGAAAATGCTTGGACAGGTCAGCGGAAGACCCAGTACTTC.

The rearrangement uses TRBV19 and TRBJ2-4, with D unresolved. V was trimmed by 1 base and J by 3 bases, leaving 1 base between them. Germline V gene lookup returns CDR1 LNHDA and CDR2 SQIVND (reference sequence). This CDR3 is built from 12 residues. The CDR3 loop is CASSIGKNIQYF. CDR3 in DNA: TGTGCCAGTAGTATAGGCAAAAACATTCAGTACTTC.